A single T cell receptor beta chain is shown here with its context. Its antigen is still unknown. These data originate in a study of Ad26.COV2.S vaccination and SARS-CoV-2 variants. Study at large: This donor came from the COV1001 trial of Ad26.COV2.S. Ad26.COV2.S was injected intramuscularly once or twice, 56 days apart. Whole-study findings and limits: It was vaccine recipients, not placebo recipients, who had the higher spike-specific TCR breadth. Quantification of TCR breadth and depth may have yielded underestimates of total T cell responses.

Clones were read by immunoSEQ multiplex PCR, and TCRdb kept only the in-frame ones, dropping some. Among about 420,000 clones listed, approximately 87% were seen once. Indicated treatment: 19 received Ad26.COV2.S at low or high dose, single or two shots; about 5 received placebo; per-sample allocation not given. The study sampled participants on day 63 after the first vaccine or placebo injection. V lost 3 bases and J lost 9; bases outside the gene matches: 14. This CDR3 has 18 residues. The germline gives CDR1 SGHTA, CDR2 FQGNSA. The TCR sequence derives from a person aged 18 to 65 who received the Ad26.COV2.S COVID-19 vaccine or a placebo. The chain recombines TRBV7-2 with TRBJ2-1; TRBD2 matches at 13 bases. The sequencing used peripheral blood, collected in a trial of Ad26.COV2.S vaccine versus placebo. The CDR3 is CASSLFLTSGGARGEQFF. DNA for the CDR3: TGTGCCAGCAGCTTGTTCCTCACTAGCGGGGGGGCTAGGGGTGAGCAGTTCTTC.